This T cell receptor (beta chain) stems from a study of Ad26.COV2.S vaccination and SARS-CoV-2 variants. Produced via immunoSEQ multiplex PCR; TCRdb's table is partial and in-frame only. The table records approximately 420,000 clones, around 85% of them present only once. The germline V gene has CDR1 MNHEY and CDR2 SMNVEV (reference sequence). This CDR3 comprises 13 residues. V was trimmed by 4 bases and J by 4 bases, leaving 8 bases between them. Treatment reported: around 19 received Ad26.COV2.S at low or high dose, single or two shots; several received placebo; per-sample allocation not given. After the first vaccine or placebo injection, samples were drawn on day 63.

This sample comprised peripheral blood, obtained in a trial of Ad26.COV2.S vaccine versus placebo. This receptor was obtained from a person between 18 and 60 years old who received the Ad26.COV2.S COVID-19 vaccine or a placebo. This sequence joins TRBV27 and TRBJ1-5; D is ambiguous. The CDR3 nucleotides read TGTGCCAGCAGTTGGGCAGGTAATCAGCCCCAGCATTTT. Amino acids: CASSWAGNQPQHF.